This T cell receptor beta chain was identified in a study of blood T cell repertoires in COVID-19. Study-wide context: The United States, Italy and Spain provided the acute and convalescent COVID-19 samples. Nucleic acid was either cDNA or gDNA, and it came from T cells, B-cell-depleted T cells, or PBMCs.

Under the authors' procedure: For nucleated cells, counts were estimated from reference gene primer amplification. TCRdb's table, derived via immunoSEQ multiplex PCR, lists solely in-frame clones and lacks some. V, J and clone size reflect that table, while D and trimming were determined from the DNA. Among 95,000 to 150,000 clones listed, about four fifths were seen once. Trimming removed 2 bases at V and 2 bases at J, with 17 bases between. Per germline, CDR1 MNHEY and CDR2 SVGEGT. There are 17 residues in the CDR3. The chain combines TRBV6-2 or TRBV6-3 with TRBJ2-3; tentative D call: TRBD1 (6 bases). The source of this sequence is a woman aged 70-85 years with acute or convalescent COVID-19. Input material: peripheral blood. Here the CDR3 reads CASSYLGVGTPTDTQYF. The CDR3 DNA follows: TGTGCCAGCAGTTACCTTGGGGTAGGGACACCCACAGATACGCAGTATTTT.